This entry lists 12 T cell receptor beta chains sequenced from one sample in a study of T cell repertoires in ileal Crohn's disease. Repertoires were generated with immunoSEQ multiplex PCR, while TCRdb's copy carries only in-frame clones and drops some. The table shows about 2,200 clones, with around three fifths occurring only once. Stated time point: neoterminal ileum biopsy at postoperative endoscopy, about 6 months after surgery. Sequencing was carried out using ileal tissue. The receptors were sampled from an adult with Crohn's disease.

V and J are TRBV6-1 and TRBJ2-2, with 8 positions matching TRBD2. The length of the CDR3 is 14 residues. Germline-derived CDR1 and CDR2 are MNHNS and SASEGT. Trimming removed 8 bases from V and 5 bases from J; junction bases left unmatched: 7. The CDR3: CASARGGWTGELFF. The CDR3 DNA is TGTGCCAGCGCCCGGGGGGGGTGGACCGGGGAGCTGTTTTTT.

The chain carries TRBV25-1 and TRBJ1-1; TRBD1 is a possible D gene (5 bases). V shed 4 bases and J shed 3 bases, with 15 bases lying between them. CDR1 MGHDK and CDR2 SYGVNS come from the germline V gene. There are 15 residues in the CDR3. The CDR3 loop reads CASSAPRATDTEAFF. CDR3 coding DNA: TGTGCCAGCAGTGCCCCCAGGGCCACAGACACTGAAGCTTTCTTT.

This clone was picked up one time. The CDR3 coding sequence is TGTGCCAGCTCACCACAGGGGGCAGGGCAGCCCCAGCATTTT. Translating it yields CASSPQGAGQPQHF. V and J are TRBV18 and TRBJ1-5, with 7 nucleotides matching TRBD1. The CDR3 sequence is 14 residues long. The germline CDR1 and CDR2 sequences are KGHSH and LQKENI. The ends lost 1 base at V and 7 bases at J; junction bases unmatched: 4.

The V gene is TRBV10-1, the J gene TRBJ1-5; D perhaps matches TRBD1 (5 bases). This CDR3 spans 12 amino acids. The germline gives CDR1 WNHNN, CDR2 SYGVQD (reference sequence). Trimming took 5 bases from V and 7 from J, leaving 9 bases between them. CDR3 nucleotides: TGCGCCAGCAGTTCGGGGGGGCAGCCCCAGCATTTT. Its protein product is CASSSGGQPQHF.

The rearrangement joins TRBV2 to TRBJ2-3, with 11 bases matching TRBD2. The germline V gene has CDR1 SNHLY and CDR2 FYNNEI. J gave up 8 bases and V 7 bases, and 8 bases lay outside the gene matches. CDR3 length equals 14 residues. The DNA for the CDR3 is TGTGCCAGCATACGACTAGCGGGGTCAGGTACGCAGTATTTT. This encodes CASIRLAGSGTQYF.

V is TRBV6-6 and J is TRBJ2-7, with D possibly matching TRBD2 (5 bases). V was shortened by 4 bases and J by 6 bases, with 16 bases between the two germline ends. Germline V gene data show CDR1 as MNHNY and CDR2 as SVGAGI (reference sequence). This CDR3 contains 14 residues. CDR3 in DNA: TGTGCCAGCAGTTCGGTCTCCCCGGGGATCGAGCAGTACTTC. This translates into CASSSVSPGIEQYF.

This chain joins TRBV11-3 and TRBJ2-7, with 8 positions matching TRBD2. The germline V gene encodes CDR1 SGHNT and CDR2 YENEEA. The CDR3 totals 15 residues. Trimming at V came to 0 bases and at J to 3 bases, leaving 4 bases not matched to a gene. The CDR3 loop is CASSLDRLAGYEQYF. In nucleotides, the CDR3 is TGTGCCAGCAGCTTAGATCGGCTAGCGGGCTACGAGCAGTACTTC.

This chain connects TRBV18 to TRBJ1-2, with D hard to call. With 6 bases removed from V and 7 bases from J, the gap between germline ends came to 18 bases. CDR1 and CDR2 (germline): KGHSH, LQKENI. The CDR3 extends over 14 amino acids. CDR3 sequence: CASSAGGESAGYTF. The CDR3 DNA is TGTGCCAGCTCCGCCGGCGGGGAATCTGCTGGCTACACCTTC.

By share, this clone counts as hyperexpanded. This rearrangement joins TRBV4-1 to TRBJ1-1; D is uncertain. The V and J ends lost 1 base and 4 bases respectively, with 13 bases between them. The CDR3 has 15 residues. CDR1 and CDR2 from the germline V gene are MGHRA and YSYEKL. The CDR3 is CASSQAPNPGTEAFF. Here the CDR3 DNA reads TGCGCCAGCAGCCAAGCGCCCAACCCGGGCACTGAAGCTTTCTTT.

This clone is judged large (0.1 to 1%). This sequence joins TRBV28 and TRBJ1-1; D might be TRBD1 (5 bases). Trimming left V 2 bases short and J 0 bases short, with 25 bases between. CDR1 and CDR2 from the germline V gene are MDHEN and SYDVKM. The CDR3 is 20 residues long. Here the CDR3 DNA reads TGTGCCAGCAGTTTAACCCGCCAGGCAGGGTATAGATACATGAACACTGAAGCTTTCTTT. This gives the protein CASSLTRQAGYRYMNTEAFF.

The rearrangement links TRBV21-1 to TRBJ1-5; the table gives TRBD1 as D, unverified against the DNA. TRBV21-1 is noted as a pseudogene. The CDR3 has 20 residues. CDR3 region: CASSTNWGTIPNYSNQPQHF. The CDR3 coding sequence is TGTGCCAGCAGTACCAACTGGGGGACAATCCCAAATTATAGCAATCAGCCCCAGCATTTT.

The table lists this clone with a count of one. The chain is built from TRBV7-9 and TRBJ1-1; D is ambiguous. The V gene's germline CDR1 is SEHNR and CDR2 FQNEAQ (reference sequence). Trimming removed 2 bases at V and 6 bases at J, with 10 bases between. CDR3 length: 13 residues. CDR3 residues: CASSLSVSPEAFF. CDR3 DNA: TGTGCCAGCAGCTTATCAGTTTCACCTGAAGCTTTCTTT.